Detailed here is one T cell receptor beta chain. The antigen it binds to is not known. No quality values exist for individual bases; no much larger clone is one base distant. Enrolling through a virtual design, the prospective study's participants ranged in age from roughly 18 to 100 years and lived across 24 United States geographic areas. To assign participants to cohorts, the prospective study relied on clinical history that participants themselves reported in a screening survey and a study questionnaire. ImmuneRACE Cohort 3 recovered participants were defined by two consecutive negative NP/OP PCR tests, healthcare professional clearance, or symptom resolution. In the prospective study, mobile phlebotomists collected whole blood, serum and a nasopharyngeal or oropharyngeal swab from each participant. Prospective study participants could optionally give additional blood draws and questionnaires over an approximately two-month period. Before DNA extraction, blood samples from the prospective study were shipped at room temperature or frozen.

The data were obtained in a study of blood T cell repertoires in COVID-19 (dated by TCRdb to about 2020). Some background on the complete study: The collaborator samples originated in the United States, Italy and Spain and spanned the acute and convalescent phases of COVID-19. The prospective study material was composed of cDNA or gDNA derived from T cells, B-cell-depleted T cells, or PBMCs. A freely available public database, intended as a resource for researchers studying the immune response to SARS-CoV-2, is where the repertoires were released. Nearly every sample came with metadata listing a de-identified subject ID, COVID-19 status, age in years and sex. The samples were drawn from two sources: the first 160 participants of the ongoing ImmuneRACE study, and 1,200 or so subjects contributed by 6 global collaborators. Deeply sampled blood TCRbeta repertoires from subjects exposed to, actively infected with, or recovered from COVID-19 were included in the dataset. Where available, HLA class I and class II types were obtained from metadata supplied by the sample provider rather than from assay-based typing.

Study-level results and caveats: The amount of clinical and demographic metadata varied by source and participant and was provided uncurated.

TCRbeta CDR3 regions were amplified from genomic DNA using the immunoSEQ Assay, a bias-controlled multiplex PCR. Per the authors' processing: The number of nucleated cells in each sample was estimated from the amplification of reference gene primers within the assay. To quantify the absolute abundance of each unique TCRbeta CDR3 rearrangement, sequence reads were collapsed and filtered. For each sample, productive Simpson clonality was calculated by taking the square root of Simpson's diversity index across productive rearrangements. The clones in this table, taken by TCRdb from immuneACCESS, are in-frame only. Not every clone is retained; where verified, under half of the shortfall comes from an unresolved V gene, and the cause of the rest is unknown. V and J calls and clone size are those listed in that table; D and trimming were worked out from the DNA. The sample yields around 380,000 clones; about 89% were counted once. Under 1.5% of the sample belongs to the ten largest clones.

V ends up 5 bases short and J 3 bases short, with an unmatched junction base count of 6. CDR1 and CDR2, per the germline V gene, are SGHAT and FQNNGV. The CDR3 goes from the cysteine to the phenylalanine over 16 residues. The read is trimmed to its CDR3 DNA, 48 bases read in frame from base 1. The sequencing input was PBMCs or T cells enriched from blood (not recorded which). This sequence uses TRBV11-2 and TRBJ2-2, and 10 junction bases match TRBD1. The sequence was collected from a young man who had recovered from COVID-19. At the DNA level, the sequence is TGTGCCAGCAGCCCCGGACAGGGGGGGTACACCGGGGAGCTGTTTTTT. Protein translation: CASSPGQGGYTGELFF.